The text below deals with one T cell receptor (beta chain). CDR1 MGHDK and CDR2 SYGVNS come from the germline V gene. CDR3 length: 14 amino acids. Trimming removed 2 bases from V and 3 bases from J, with 11 bases in between. This entry is derived from a study of shared clonotypes between healthy human individuals. About the study: The study used three CD4 naive, three CD4 memory, two CD8 naive and one CD8 memory plate per donor.

Only in-frame clones appear in the TCRdb table, and some are missing; sequencing was by immunoSEQ multiplex PCR. Among about 1.5 million clones listed, roughly 98% were seen once. The source of this sequence is a man aged 25-45 years in good health. Input material: naive CD4+ T cells sorted from blood. Subset in this sample: CD45RA+ positively selected. The rearrangement joins TRBV25-1 to TRBJ2-7; no definite D call. Written as DNA, the CDR3 is TGTGCCAGCAGTGAAGTGACGCCCAACTACGAGCAGTACTTC. This sequence encodes CASSEVTPNYEQYF.